Listed below are T cell receptor beta chains from one sample, sequenced in a study of OX40 agonist ivuxolimab in advanced cancers. Sequencing used immunoSEQ multiplex PCR; TCRdb keeps in-frame clones, though not all of them. The sample lists approximately 76,000 clones; about 94% were seen once. This specimen consisted of CD4+ or CD8+ T cells sorted from blood, obtained in a trial of the OX40 agonist ivuxolimab. These receptors originate from an adult with an advanced solid tumor such as melanoma, head and neck, liver or kidney cancer. Both conserved end residues are part of each CDR3. D genes are given only for firm matches. Clone size is not always given. Where it is, it says once, few, many or a class for expanded clones.

CDR3 protein,CDR3 DNA,D gene,J gene,clone size,V gene
CASSIRYDNQPQHF,TGTGCCAGTAGTATCAGGTACGACAATCAGCCCCAGCATTTT,-,TRBJ1-5,-,TRBV19
CASTAGGGPSYEQYF,TGTGCCAGTACCGCAGGTGGGGGGCCTTCCTACGAGCAGTACTTC,-,TRBJ2-7,-,TRBV19
CASSLELAGEEQFF,TGTGCCAGCAGCTTGGAACTAGCGGGAGAAGAGCAGTTCTTC,TRBD2,TRBJ2-1,-,TRBV5-6
CASSAGINYGYTF,TGTGCCAGCAGTGCGGGAATCAACTATGGCTACACCTTC,-,TRBJ1-2,once,TRBV6-4
CASSWGSPYEQYF,TGTGCCAGCAGCTGGGGTTCCCCCTACGAGCAGTACTTC,-,TRBJ2-7,-,TRBV5-6
CASSLGTGGSPLHF,TGTGCCAGCAGCTTGGGGACAGGGGGTTCACCCCTCCACTTT,TRBD1,TRBJ1-6,-,TRBV5-6
CASSLGTSGRIYNEQFF,TGTGCCAGCAGTTTAGGGACTAGCGGACGAATATACAATGAGCAGTTCTTC,TRBD2,TRBJ2-1,-,TRBV28
CAWLPPTQETQYF,TGTGCCTGGTTACCTCCCACCCAAGAGACCCAGTACTTC,-,TRBJ2-5,-,TRBV30
CASSPIAGSSYEQYF,TGTGCCAGCAGCCCCATAGCGGGGAGCTCCTACGAGCAGTACTTC,TRBD2,TRBJ2-7,-,TRBV7-2
CASSHPWRAGETQYF,TGCGCCAGCAGCCACCCGTGGAGGGCCGGGGAGACCCAGTACTTC,-,TRBJ2-5,-,TRBV4-1
CASSLVGGGDEQFF,TGTGCCAGCAGTTTAGTCGGAGGTGGCGATGAGCAGTTCTTC,-,TRBJ2-1,-,TRBV27
CASRGITGQGGESNEQFF,TGTGCCAGCAGAGGCATTACAGGACAGGGGGGCGAGTCCAATGAGCAGTTCTTC,TRBD1,TRBJ2-1,-,TRBV2
CASSALADRSYNEQFF,TGTGCCAGCAGTGCCCTAGCGGACCGCTCCTACAATGAGCAGTTCTTC,TRBD2,TRBJ2-1,-,TRBV28
CASSLSGQQQGLFF,TGTGCCAGCAGCCTATCGGGACAGCAACAAGGACTGTTTTTT,TRBD1,TRBJ1-4,-,TRBV11-3
CASSWVPGQVSDSPLHF,TGTGCCAGCAGCTGGGTCCCGGGACAGGTTTCTGATTCACCCCTCCACTTT,TRBD1,TRBJ1-6,-,TRBV5-4
CASSQGQSSYNSPLHF,TGCGCCAGCAGCCAAGGGCAGAGCTCCTATAATTCACCCCTCCACTTT,-,TRBJ1-6,-,TRBV4-1
CASSSGQGSYEQYF,TGTGCCAGCAGCTCTGGACAGGGGTCCTACGAGCAGTACTTC,TRBD1,TRBJ2-7,-,TRBV11-2
CARMLSGGLVDTWGEQFF,TGTGCCAGAATGCTTTCAGGGGGACTAGTGGATACTTGGGGTGAGCAGTTCTTC,-,TRBJ2-1,-,TRBV5-3
CASSLLGGYEQYF,TGTGCCAGCAGTTTACTAGGGGGGTACGAGCAGTACTTC,-,TRBJ2-7,once,TRBV27
CAWDTGTARYEQYF,TGTGCCTGGGATACCGGGACAGCCCGCTACGAGCAGTACTTC,TRBD1,TRBJ2-7,-,TRBV30
CASSRSLGAETQYF,TGCGCCAGCAGCCGAAGTCTAGGGGCAGAGACCCAGTACTTC,-,TRBJ2-5,once,TRBV4-1
CASSQRRRRIRSRGPEQYF,TGTGCCAGCAGCCAACGTCGTCGGCGTATTCGTAGCAGGGGGCCCGAGCAGTACTTC,TRBD1,TRBJ2-7,once,TRBV14
CASSLVGGQLSSGANVLTF,TGTGCCAGCAGCTTAGTAGGGGGACAGCTTTCCTCTGGGGCCAACGTCCTGACTTTC,TRBD1,TRBJ2-6,-,TRBV11-3
CASSLALGQGFDNEQFF,TGTGCCAGCAGCTTGGCTCTAGGACAGGGCTTCGACAATGAGCAGTTCTTC,TRBD1,TRBJ2-1,-,TRBV5-6
CASSGVVGQPQHF,TGTGCCAGCAGTGGGGTAGTGGGTCAGCCCCAGCATTTT,-,TRBJ1-5,once,TRBV27
CASRPSRTGPMLYF,TGTGCCAGCCGTCCCTCCAGGACAGGCCCGATGCTGTACTTC,TRBD1,TRBJ2-4,once,TRBV2
CASMGPTEAFF,TGTGCCAGCATGGGGCCCACTGAAGCTTTCTTT,-,TRBJ1-1,-,TRBV6-1
CASSKNPHMYYGYTF,TGTGCCAGCAGTAAAAACCCTCACATGTACTATGGCTACACCTTC,-,TRBJ1-2,once,TRBV27
CASSYGLAATYEQYF,TGTGCCAGCAGTTACGGGCTAGCGGCCACCTACGAGCAGTACTTC,TRBD2,TRBJ2-7,-,TRBV6-5
CASSSTSGSAHEQYF,TGTGCCAGCAGTTCTACTAGCGGGAGTGCCCACGAGCAGTACTTC,TRBD2,TRBJ2-7,-,TRBV7-9
CASSYSGRGIYNEQFF,TGTGCCAGCAGTTACTCGGGACGGGGGATCTACAATGAGCAGTTCTTC,-,TRBJ2-1,-,TRBV6-5
CASSPPTGAGETQYF,TGTGCCAGCAGTCCCCCTACAGGTGCGGGCGAGACCCAGTACTTC,-,TRBJ2-5,-,TRBV28
CASRWGGRSTGELFF,TGTGCCAGCCGGTGGGGGGGGCGAAGCACCGGGGAGCTGTTTTTT,-,TRBJ2-2,-,TRBV7-9
CASSPWTGMGELFF,TGTGCCAGCAGTCCGTGGACGGGGATGGGGGAGCTGTTTTTT,-,TRBJ2-2,-,TRBV27
CAGRTSSYNEQFF,TGTGCCGGAAGGACTAGCTCCTACAATGAGCAGTTCTTC,TRBD2,TRBJ2-1,-,TRBV5-4
CASSLAGLAGTYEQYF,TGTGCCAGCAGCTTAGCGGGACTAGCGGGTACCTACGAGCAGTACTTC,TRBD2,TRBJ2-7,-,TRBV11-2
CASSEAVAGVSYNEQFF,TGTGCCAGCAGTGAAGCTGTGGCGGGAGTCTCCTACAATGAGCAGTTCTTC,TRBD2,TRBJ2-1,-,TRBV2
CASSFGDRGGQPQHF,TGCGCCAGCAGTTTTGGGGACAGGGGGGGTCAGCCCCAGCATTTT,TRBD1,TRBJ1-5,few,TRBV5-1
CAILGGSSGDEQFF,TGTGCCATCCTGGGGGGGAGTAGCGGTGATGAGCAGTTCTTC,TRBD2,TRBJ2-1,once,TRBV7-9
CASSSRTGWFGNTIYF,TGTGCCAGCAGTTCTAGGACAGGGTGGTTTGGAAACACCATATATTTT,TRBD1,TRBJ1-3,-,TRBV6-5
CAWSAEQETQYF,TGTGCCTGGAGTGCGGAGCAAGAGACCCAGTACTTC,-,TRBJ2-5,-,TRBV30
CASSADYGVSGNTIYF,TGTGCCAGCAGTGCCGATTATGGGGTCTCTGGAAACACCATATATTTT,-,TRBJ1-3,-,TRBV25-1
CASSPTGTSFIYEQYF,TGTGCCAGCTCACCAACCGGGACTAGTTTCATCTACGAGCAGTACTTC,TRBD2,TRBJ2-7,-,TRBV18
CASSSGSSNQPQHF,TGTGCCAGCTCGTCCGGGTCCTCCAATCAGCCCCAGCATTTT,-,TRBJ1-5,-,TRBV18
CASSIGQGPSYEQYF,TGTGCCAGTAGTATAGGACAGGGCCCATCCTACGAGCAGTACTTC,TRBD1,TRBJ2-7,once,TRBV19
CSAREIEKLFF,TGCAGTGCTAGAGAAATCGAAAAACTGTTTTTT,-,TRBJ1-4,-,TRBV20-1
CASSSLNQPQHF,TGTGCCAGCAGCTCCTTAAATCAGCCCCAGCATTTT,-,TRBJ1-5,-,TRBV7-6
CASSKKVSGITQHF,TGTGCCAGCAGCAAAAAGGTATCGGGAATTACCCAGCATTTT,-,TRBJ1-5,few,TRBV21-1
CASSLGEGPYEQYF,TGTGCCAGCAGCTTAGGGGAGGGGCCCTACGAGCAGTACTTC,TRBD2,TRBJ2-7,-,TRBV7-2
CASSLGGAPYGYTF,TGTGCCAGCAGCTTAGGGGGGGCTCCCTATGGCTACACCTTC,-,TRBJ1-2,-,TRBV7-8
CASSLEIVSEAFF,TGTGCCAGCAGCTTGGAAATCGTCTCTGAAGCTTTCTTT,-,TRBJ1-1,-,TRBV5-6
CATSRPTGRGANVLTF,TGTGCCACCAGCAGACCCACGGGACGAGGGGCCAACGTCCTGACTTTC,-,TRBJ2-6,-,TRBV15
CASSSGGETQYF,TGCGCCAGCAGCTCCGGGGGAGAGACCCAGTACTTC,-,TRBJ2-5,-,TRBV5-1